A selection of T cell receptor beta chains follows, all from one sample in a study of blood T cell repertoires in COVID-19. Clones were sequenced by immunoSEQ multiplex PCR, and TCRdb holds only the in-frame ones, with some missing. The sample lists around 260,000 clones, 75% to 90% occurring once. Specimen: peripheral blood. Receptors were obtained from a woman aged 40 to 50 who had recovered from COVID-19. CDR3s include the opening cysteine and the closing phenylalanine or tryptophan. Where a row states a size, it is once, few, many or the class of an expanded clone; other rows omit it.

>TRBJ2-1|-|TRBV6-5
CASSYSRDRVWNEQFF
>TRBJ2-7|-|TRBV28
CASRWEGAREQYF
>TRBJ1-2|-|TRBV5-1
CASSVGQGPLIQGYTF
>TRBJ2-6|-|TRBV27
CASSLWDTHSGANVLTF
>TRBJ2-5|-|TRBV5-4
CASSTGTSGNQETQYF
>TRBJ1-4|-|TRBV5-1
CASSFGGDNEKLFF
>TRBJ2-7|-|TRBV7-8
CASSSGLAEYEQYF
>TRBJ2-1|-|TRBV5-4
CASSRDRGLNNEQFF
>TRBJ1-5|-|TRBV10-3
CAISESEAQPQHF
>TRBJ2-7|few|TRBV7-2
CASSLDLEGPYEQYF
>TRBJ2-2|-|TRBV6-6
CASSPQGPGNHGELFF
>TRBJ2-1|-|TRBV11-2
CASSRGSGNSYNEQFF
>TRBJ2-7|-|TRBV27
CASSSDRGGIYEQYF
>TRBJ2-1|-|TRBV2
CASTWRGEGNEQFF
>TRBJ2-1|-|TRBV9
CASSVEGGDGGGSYNEQFF
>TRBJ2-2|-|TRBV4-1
CASSQGPQGDTGELFF
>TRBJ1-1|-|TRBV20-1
CSAIYTEAFF
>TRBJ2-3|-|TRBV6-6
CASSLKTRDTDTQYF
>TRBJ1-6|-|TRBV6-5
CASSPRDRGSPLHF
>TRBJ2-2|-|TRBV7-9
CASSRGLANTGELFF
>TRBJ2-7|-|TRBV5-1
CASSPDSGGTGYEQYF
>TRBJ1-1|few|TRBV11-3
CASSSGVNTEAFF
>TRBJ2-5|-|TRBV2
CASTVQAGIQETQYF
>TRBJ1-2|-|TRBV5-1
CASSLVTESYGYTF
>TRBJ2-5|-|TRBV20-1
CSASRGLAGGPETQYF
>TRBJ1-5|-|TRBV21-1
CASSPGGAYRGYSNQPQHF
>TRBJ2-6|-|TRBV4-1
CASSQEGGAPTGANVLTF
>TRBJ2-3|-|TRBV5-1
CASSWTPSGMGRDTQYF
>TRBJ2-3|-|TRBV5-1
CASSQGQGTFTDTQYF
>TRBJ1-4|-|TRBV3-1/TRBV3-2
CASSPGQVNEKLFF
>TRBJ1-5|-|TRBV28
CASSTPDRVGNQPQHF
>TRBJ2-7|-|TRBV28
CASSLRGLRFYEQYF
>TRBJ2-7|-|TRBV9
CASSPSTGYGEEQYF
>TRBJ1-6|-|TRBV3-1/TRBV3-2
CASSQERNTGGNSPLHF
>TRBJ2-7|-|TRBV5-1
CASSPGLGYEQYF
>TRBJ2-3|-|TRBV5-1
CASSPGTSGSTDTQYF
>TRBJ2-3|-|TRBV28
CASSNGLAGTDTQYF
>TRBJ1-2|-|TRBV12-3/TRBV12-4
CASSYLSGDGYTF
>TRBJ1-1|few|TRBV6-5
CASSRDRSEAFF
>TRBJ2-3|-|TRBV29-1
CSVVFGTGGPDTQYF
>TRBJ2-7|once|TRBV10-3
CAIRGTGAVNEQYF